This entry lists 3 T cell receptor beta chains sequenced from one sample in a study of shared clonotypes between healthy human individuals. Sequencing used immunoSEQ multiplex PCR; TCRdb keeps in-frame clones, though not all of them. The repertoire consists of 470,000 or so clones, with around 85% occurring once and the leading ten covering more than 9.5%. Material for sequencing was PBMCs. The receptors derive from a woman aged 40 to 50 in good health. Some clones in this sample may be carry-over from other donors' samples.

This clone was observed once. The gene calls are TRBV28 and TRBJ2-1; tentative D call: TRBD1 (5 bases). The V and J ends lost 7 bases and 3 bases respectively, with 10 bases between them. The CDR3 is made up of 13 amino acids. Germline V gives CDR1 MDHEN, CDR2 SYDVKM. CDR3 sequence: CASTGHLYNEQFF. Written as DNA, the CDR3 is TGTGCCAGCACTGGACACCTCTACAATGAGCAGTTCTTC.

The chain couples TRBV4-3 to TRBJ2-1; D is undetermined. Trimming left V 0 bases short and J 6 bases short, with 9 bases between. Looked up from germline, CDR1 is LGHNA and CDR2 is YSLEER. This CDR3 is built from 14 residues. The CDR3 DNA is TGCGCCAGCAGCCAAGATTCTACCACCAATGAGCAGTTCTTC. This codes for CASSQDSTTNEQFF.

With regard to this clone: With a far larger clone one base away, a read error is the likely cause. Other DNA sequences in this sample translate to the same CDR3. V gene TRBV5-6 combines with J gene TRBJ1-3; a possible D gene is TRBD1 (6 bases). Germline values: CDR1 SGHDT, CDR2 YYEEEE. Trimming stripped 3 bases from V and 0 bases from J, with 19 bases between. The CDR3 is 18 amino acids. In DNA form, the CDR3 reads TGTGCCAGCAGCTCTAACCGCGGAGGACAGTTCTCTGGAAACACCATATATTTT. Amino acids: CASSSNRGGQFSGNTIYF.